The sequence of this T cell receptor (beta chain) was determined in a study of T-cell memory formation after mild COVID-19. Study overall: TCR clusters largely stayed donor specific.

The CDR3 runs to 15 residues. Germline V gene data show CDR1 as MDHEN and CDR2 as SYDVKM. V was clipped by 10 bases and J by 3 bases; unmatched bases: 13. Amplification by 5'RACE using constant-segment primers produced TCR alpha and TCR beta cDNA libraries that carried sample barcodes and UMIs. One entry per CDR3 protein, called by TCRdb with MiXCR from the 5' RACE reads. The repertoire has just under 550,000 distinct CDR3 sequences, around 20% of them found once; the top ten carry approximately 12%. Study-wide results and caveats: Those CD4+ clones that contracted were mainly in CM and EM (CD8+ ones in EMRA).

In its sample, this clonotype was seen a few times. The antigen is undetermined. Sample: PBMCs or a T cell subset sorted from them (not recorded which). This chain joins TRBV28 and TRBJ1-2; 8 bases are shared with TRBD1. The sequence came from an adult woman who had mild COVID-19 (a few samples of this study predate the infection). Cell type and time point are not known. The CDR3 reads CAIVGGGRGHYGYTF. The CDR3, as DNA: TGTGCCATCGTTGGTGGAGGCAGGGGGCACTATGGCTACACCTTC.